This TCR beta chain was retrieved from a study of T cell repertoires in aging, cancer and after chemotherapy (dated by TCRdb to the late 2010s). As for the study more broadly: Donors spanned six age groups from 30 or younger to 70 or older, with at least three individuals per group. In the hematological group, the paired samples taken before and after chemotherapy came from chronic lymphocytic leukemia patients given fludarabine- or bendamustine-based regimens. Millions of TCR reads were contained in the full dataset. The study profiled peripheral blood TCR beta repertoires from healthy donors and cancer patients to examine immunoaging and T cell reconstitution after chemotherapy. Alongside approximately 97 healthy donors serving as a reference group, the cohort included some 210 cancer patients, of whom 94 had hematological cancers and more than 110 had solid cancers.

What the work shows at the level of the full study, not this receptor alone: Hematological cancer patients had infiltration of lymphoid organs, and this infiltration may itself impair thymic emigration or peripheral T cell expansion. According to the authors, the repertoire data do not permit conclusions about immunological memory after chemotherapy. In healthy donors, the drop in TCR diversity with age came mainly from a loss of richness, whereas in cancer patients a loss of evenness also played a part. Median generation probability increased over the chemotherapy interval in both cancer cohorts, suggesting repertoire reconstitution through rebound thymic output. Compared with age-matched healthy donors, untreated patients with either hematological or solid cancers had significantly lower TCR diversity in the blood along with higher clonality.

As regards this clonotype: Its recognized antigen is unknown. No qualities accompany the bases; no much larger clone lies one base away.

Using a mixed TRB-A/B primer pool, multiplex touch-down PCR amplified rearranged TRB sequences covering the V, D and J segments. Illumina adapters and sample indices were attached to the amplicons in two consecutive PCR reactions using Phusion HS II polymerase. Amplicons were gel-purified using the NucleoSpin Gel and PCR Clean-up kit and were subsequently checked with Qubit and an Agilent 2100 Bioanalyzer. Sequencing of libraries was carried out on an Illumina MiSeq in 600-cycle, single-indexed, paired-end runs. The source study handled its data this way. MiXCR versions 2.12 and 3.0.5 were used to process TRB sequences. Each unique CDR3 nucleotide sequence counted as one clone, and only productive sequences with at least two reads were retained. The repertoire metrics were Shannon diversity, evenness, clonality (defined as one minus evenness), and alpha-parameterized diversity profiles covering alpha 0 to 5. The IGoR algorithm was used to calculate generation probabilities for clones in the paired samples taken before and after chemotherapy. The raw public data were reprocessed by TCRdb itself: fastp quality trimming at Q25, MiXCR clonotype calling, in-frame beta chains only. Records with the same CDR3 protein are collapsed into one entry carrying the most frequent genes and DNA. TCRdb, not the authors, supplied the V and J calls. Here the sample has 2,000 to 2,500 distinct CDR3 sequences; over 40% occur a single time. The top ten clones comprise approximately 35% of the sample.

The CDR3 spans 14 residues, from the cysteine through the phenylalanine. The entry retains the CDR3 DNA only, 42 bases that are in frame from base 1. Germline trimming amounts to 6 bases on V and 5 bases on J, with 4 as the count of junction bases outside the gene matches. The germline V gene (reference sequence) gives CDR1 as LNHDA and CDR2 as SQIVND. TCR beta rearrangements were amplified from genomic DNA isolated from peripheral blood, not from sorted cells or RNA. Sequencing input: blood. The rearrangement joined TRBV19 to TRBJ2-7; 13 bases in the middle match TRBD2. The TCR was taken from a human donor with a blood cancer. The donor label of this sample is uncertain. CDR3 sequence: CASRGGLAGDEQYF. The base sequence is TGTGCCAGTAGGGGCGGACTAGCGGGAGACGAGCAGTACTTC.